The entry below gives a single TCR beta chain sequence along with its context. What it binds is not known. The sample is drawn from a study of cytomegalovirus exposure and HLA in healthy donors. Germline loops: CDR1 SGHRS, CDR2 YFSETQ. This CDR3 has 14 residues. The germline V and J ends were trimmed by 3 bases and 4 bases, with 14 bases remaining between them. Findings of the study overall: With DRB1 most and HLA-C fewest, TCR association rates differed between HLA loci in a later analysis. Reportedly, cytomegalovirus status was diagnosed with high sensitivity and specificity.

The PCR made use of 60 Vbeta and 13 Jbeta primers. Sequencing was performed with immunoSEQ multiplex PCR; in TCRdb, only in-frame clones are kept and a portion is missing. The sample holds 150,000 to 200,000 clones; about four fifths are singletons and the top ten take roughly 2.6%. This receptor was obtained from a woman aged 45-60 years in good health and CMV-seropositive. The sequencing input was PBMCs. This sequence joins TRBV5-1 and TRBJ2-7; D may be TRBD2 (6 bases). In DNA form, the CDR3 reads TGCGCCAGCAGCTCCGGGACTCAGAGGTACGAGCAGTACTTC. It yields the protein CASSSGTQRYEQYF.